What follows describes a single T cell receptor (beta chain). This clonotype has more than one count but fewer than ten. Its antigen specificity is not known. No base-level quality is on record; no much larger clone is a single base apart. V loses 1 base, J loses 5 bases, and the germline ends lie 17 bases apart. Counted from cysteine to phenylalanine, this CDR3 has 16 amino acids. CDR3 DNA only is kept here, 48 bases in frame from base 1. As encoded in the germline V gene, CDR1 is MGHRA while CDR2 is YSYEKL. The 39 donors, aged 6 to 90 years, were systemically healthy Caucasian individuals from Russia. Each donor gave about 11 milliliters of peripheral blood, drawn into EDTA-treated Vacutainer tubes. Ficoll-Paque density-gradient centrifugation was used to isolate PBMCs, with at least 6.5 million per sample. Trizol reagent was used to extract total RNA from the PBMCs, yielding at least 6 micrograms per sample. The percentages of naive CD45RAhigh/CD27high T cells were determined by flow cytometry on a PBMC aliquot from every donor.

This sample was included in a study of blood T cells in healthy people across ages (dated by TCRdb to the mid-2010s). Study-wide context: In model experiments, roughly one uniquely barcoded TCR beta cDNA molecule per two T cells was captured by template switching. To track age-related changes in TCR beta repertoire diversity, the study relied on deep sequencing normalized with unique cDNA molecular identifiers. Donors were grouped into four age groups: young (average approximately 15 years), middle-aged (roughly 40), aged (62) and long-lived (about 90). To avoid experimental bias, donors of different ages were spread randomly across the sequencing lanes. The study analyzed two additional independent replicas of 1 million unique cDNA reads from the same blood draw for two donors, one aged 18 to 30 and one aged 80 or older. Overall study outcomes, separate from this receptor: As age increased, observed TCR beta diversity per million T cells dropped in a roughly linear way, and a significant reduction was already evident by age 40. Because profiling used bulk unsorted PBMCs, naive and antigen-experienced compartments could not be compared conclusively. Compared with the aged group, the long-lived group had more naive CD4+ T cells, fewer expanded clones and increased TCR diversity, a pattern suggesting age selection. Estimates of total diversity from one million sequenced T cells were regarded as lower bounds and underestimates. Because donor CMV infection status was unknown, age-related changes in expanded clonotypes were potentially confounded. The percentage of naive T cells measured by flow cytometry correlated strongly with observed TCR beta diversity.

The method was 5' RACE. For sequencing, an Illumina HiSeq 2500 was employed. A second roughly 6 to 11 cycle PCR used a sample-barcoded 5' primer and a J-beta primer mix. A template-switch 5' adaptor carrying 12 random nucleotides introduced a unique molecular identifier onto each TCR beta cDNA molecule. Each sample yielded at least 2.5 million CDR3-containing paired-end reads. First-strand cDNA synthesis was performed from all RNA using the Mint cDNA synthesis kit, with priming by a TRBC-specific oligonucleotide. Following uracil-DNA glycosylase treatment, all cDNA underwent a first 18-cycle PCR with the universal primers M1SS and BC2_uni_R. Under the source paper's analysis protocol: Normalization of each sample was performed by random selection of 1 million high-quality reads, each carrying a distinct molecular identifier. Instead of being binned into consensus sequences, reads that shared molecular identifiers were thrown out. CDR3 identification, clonotype clustering and error correction used MiTCR with a Q25 quality threshold and the strictest error-elimination algorithm. A nonparametric unseen species model using Euler transformation provided a lower-bound estimate of total TCR beta diversity. TCRdb reprocessed the public reads (quality trimming at Q25 with fastp, clone calling with MiXCR) and kept in-frame beta chains. Every CDR3 protein is listed once, alongside the most common genes and DNA of its rows. These V and J calls are TCRdb output, not the study's own analysis. The sample includes roughly 1,500,000 distinct CDR3 sequences, with about 31% observed a single time. Of the sample, about 10% is held by the ten largest clones.

This clonotype was sampled from a young woman in good health. The chain is made from TRBV4-1 and TRBJ2-5; TRBD2 could be the D gene, as 6 bases match. Sample: blood. DNA sequence: TGCGCCAGCAGCCAAGGGGCAGGGTTCGGGGGTGAGACCCAGTACTTC. It is translated as CASSQGAGFGGETQYF.